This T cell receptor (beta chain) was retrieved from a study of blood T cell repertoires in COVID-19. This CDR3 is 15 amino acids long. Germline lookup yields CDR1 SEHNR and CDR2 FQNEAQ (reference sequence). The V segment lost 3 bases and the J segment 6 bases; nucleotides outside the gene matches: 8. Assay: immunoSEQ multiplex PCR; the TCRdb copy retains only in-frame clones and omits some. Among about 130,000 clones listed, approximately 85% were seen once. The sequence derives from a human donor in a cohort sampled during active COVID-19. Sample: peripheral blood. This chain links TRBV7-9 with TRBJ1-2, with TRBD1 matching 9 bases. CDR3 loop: CASSLGTGWLDGYTF. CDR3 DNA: TGTGCCAGCAGCTTGGGGACAGGGTGGTTGGATGGCTACACCTTC.